The 29 T cell receptor beta chains below come from one sample, sequenced in a study of cytomegalovirus exposure and HLA in healthy donors. Both 60 Vbeta primers and 13 Jbeta primers went into the PCR. Measured with immunoSEQ multiplex PCR; TCRdb has only the in-frame clones, and not every one. The sample is made up of about 40,000 clones, and the top ten hold about 6.3% of it. The sequencing sample was made of PBMCs. Receptor source: a man between 25 and 39 years old in good health and CMV-seronegative.

The CDR3 DNA sequence: TGTGCCAGCAGCTTGGAACAGCTTTGGGCCGAGCAGTACTTC. Protein: CASSLEQLWAEQYF. This rearrangement joins TRBV5-6 to TRBJ2-5; D is unclear. The DNA end lines up better with TRBJ2-7; the J call may be wrong. Germline V gene lookup returns CDR1 SGHDT and CDR2 YYEEEE. The CDR3 totals 14 residues.

The chain links TRBV18 to TRBJ1-1; unclear D gene. The CDR3 sequence is 13 residues long. Trimming pared 3 bases from V and 4 bases from J, leaving 9 bases between. Germline V gene data show CDR1 as KGHSH and CDR2 as LQKENI. This CDR3 is CASSPGRGTEAFF. CDR3 in DNA: TGTGCCAGCTCACCTGGGAGAGGCACTGAAGCTTTCTTT. The variable domain in full, completed from reference TRBV18 and TRBJ1-1, reads NAGVMQNPRHLVRRRGQEARLRCSPMKGHSHVYWYRQLPEEGLKFMVYLQKENIIDESGMPKERFSAEFPKEGPSILRIQQVVRGDSAAYFCASSPGRGTEAFFGQGTRLTVV.

V and J are TRBV6-1 and TRBJ1-2; D is undetermined. CDR3 length: 14 residues. V lost 4 bases and J lost 8, with 17 bases in between. Germline CDR1 reads MNHNS; CDR2 reads SASEGT. CDR3 protein: CASSGGGLLRGYTF. The DNA for the CDR3 is TGTGCCAGCAGTGGGGGAGGCCTGTTGAGGGGCTACACCTTC.

The chain combines TRBV5-6 with TRBJ2-3, with TRBD2 identical over 13 bases. Germline CDR1 is SGHDT and CDR2 is YYEEEE. V lost 3 bases and J lost 9; bases outside the gene matches: 10. This CDR3 is 16 amino acids long. CDR3 bases: TGTGCCAGCAGCTCCGGGACTAGCGGGGTTCGAGGCACGCAGTATTTT. Protein: CASSSGTSGVRGTQYF. The whole variable domain, filled in from reference TRBV5-6 and TRBJ2-3, reads DAGVTQSPTHLIKTRGQQVTLRCSPKSGHDTVSWYQQALGQGPQFIFQYYEEEERQRGNFPDRFSGHQFPNYSSELNVNALLLGDSALYLCASSSGTSGVRGTQYFGPGTRLTVL.

This CDR3 is CASSPGLAGGEQFF. DNA of the CDR3: TGTGCCAGCAGCCCAGGACTAGCGGGAGGCGAGCAGTTCTTC. The chain carries TRBV7-7 and TRBJ2-1, with 14 bases fitting TRBD2. Germline-derived CDR1 and CDR2 are SSHAT and FNYEAQ (reference sequence). This CDR3 contains 14 residues. With V trimmed by 5 bases and J by 10 bases, 4 bases remained unmatched.

The CDR3 nucleotides read TGTGCCAGCAGCCAGACGGGGTACAATCAGCCCCAGCATTTT. Protein: CASSQTGYNQPQHF. The chain has TRBV25-1 and TRBJ1-5; D unclear. The CDR3 loop spans 14 amino acids. Germline values: CDR1 MGHDK, CDR2 SYGVNS. Trimming stripped 6 bases from V and 3 bases from J, with 12 bases between.

The chain recombines TRBV7-2 with TRBJ2-7, with 7 nucleotides matching TRBD1. J was trimmed by 2 bases and V by 0 bases; bases with no gene match: 7. The length of the CDR3 is 16 residues. Per germline, CDR1 SGHTA and CDR2 FQGNSA. In nucleotides, the CDR3 is TGTGCCAGCAGCTTAGCGTGGGACAGTAACGCCTACGAGCAGTACTTC. It is translated as CASSLAWDSNAYEQYF.

Here the CDR3 reads CASSVGSSGNTIYF. The CDR3 bases are TGTGCCAGCAGCGTAGGCAGCTCTGGAAACACCATATATTTT. The chain carries TRBV9 and TRBJ1-3; D is unclear. V was trimmed by 0 bases and J by 0 bases, leaving 4 bases between them. The V gene's germline CDR1 is SGDLS and CDR2 YYNGEE. The CDR3 totals 14 residues.

The chain links TRBV6-6 to TRBJ1-5; unclear D gene. The V end was cut by 6 bases, the J end by 2 bases, with 14 bases between. There are 15 residues in the CDR3. Germline CDR1 reads MNHNY; CDR2 reads SVGAGI (reference sequence). This CDR3 reads CASSQDGLGNQPQHF. The CDR3 region has the DNA TGTGCCAGCAGCCAAGACGGGTTGGGCAATCAGCCCCAGCATTTT.

V usage is TRBV7-3 and J usage is TRBJ2-5; 14 nucleotides line up with TRBD2. The CDR3 runs to 15 residues. The junction had 3 bases not matched to a gene; V was cut back by 4 bases and J by 5 bases. Germline V gives CDR1 SGHTA, CDR2 FQGTGA. This CDR3 is CASSSGLAGGETQYF. For the CDR3, the DNA is TGTGCCAGCAGCTCCGGACTAGCGGGGGGTGAGACCCAGTACTTC. Full variable domain (missing parts from reference TRBV7-3 and TRBJ2-5): GAGVSQTPSNKVTEKGKYVELRCDPISGHTALYWYRQSLGQGPEFLIYFQGTGAADDSGLPNDRFFAVRPEGSVSTLKIQRTERGDSAVYLCASSSGLAGGETQYFGPGTRLLVL.

The rearrangement joins TRBV7-9 to TRBJ2-1; 10 bases match TRBD1. CDR1 and CDR2 (germline): SEHNR, FQNEAQ (reference sequence). Trimming cost V 5 bases and J 8 bases; bases outside gene matches: 6. This CDR3 has 14 amino acids. Written as DNA, the CDR3 is TGTGCCAGCAGCCTGATGACAGGGGGCGATGAGCAGTTCTTC. Translation: CASSLMTGGDEQFF.

The gene calls are TRBV10-3 and TRBJ2-1; 8 bases align to TRBD2. The CDR3 consists of 15 residues. V lost 10 bases and J lost 7; bases outside the gene matches: 15. Germline V gene data show CDR1 as ENHRY and CDR2 as SYGVKD. The CDR3 loop is CATLPLQGLVNEQFF. In DNA, the CDR3 is TGTGCCACCCTCCCCCTCCAGGGACTAGTGAATGAGCAGTTCTTC.

The CDR3 coding sequence is TGCGCCAGCAGTCCAGACAGCACTCTCGGATACGAGCAGTACTTC. The encoded protein is CASSPDSTLGYEQYF. The chain joins TRBV5-1 to TRBJ2-7; TRBD1 might be the D (5 bases). Germline loops: CDR1 SGHRS, CDR2 YFSETQ. The ends were cut back, 5 bases at V and 4 bases at J, with 19 bases in the middle. The CDR3 length is 15 residues.

As DNA, the CDR3 is TGTGCCAGCAGCGCAAGGACAGGGGGCCCTGGAAACACCATATATTTT. This sequence encodes CASSARTGGPGNTIYF. The chain links TRBV7-6 to TRBJ1-3; TRBD1 aligns across 11 bases. Germline V gives CDR1 SGHVS, CDR2 FNYEAQ. The CDR3 consists of 16 residues. Germline trimming cut 5 bases from V and 2 bases from J; bases unmatched to any gene: 5.

The J gene is TRBJ2-3, the V gene TRBV6-5; 12 bases are a match to TRBD2. Losses at the gene ends were 0 bases for V and 5 bases for J; bases not matched to a gene: 0. CDR1 MNHEY and CDR2 SVGAGI come from the germline V gene. This CDR3 spans 15 amino acids. This CDR3 is CASSYSGLAGDTQYF. The CDR3 bases are TGTGCCAGCAGTTACTCGGGACTAGCGGGAGATACGCAGTATTTT.

The CDR3 DNA follows: TGTGCCAGCAGCCAGGCAAACCTCGCTGGCTACACCTTC. It translates to CASSQANLAGYTF. The V call is TRBV4-2, the J call TRBJ1-2; D is uncertain. Trimming removed 3 bases at V and 7 bases at J, with 12 bases between. The CDR3 consists of 13 residues. Looked up from germline, CDR1 is LGHNA and CDR2 is YNFKEQ.

V usage is TRBV6-1 and J usage is TRBJ1-6, with 10 nucleotides matching TRBD1. V gave up 4 bases and J gave up 0 bases; unmatched junction bases: 3. The CDR3 spans 17 residues. Germline V gene sequence: CDR1 MNHNS, CDR2 SASEGT. Written as DNA, the CDR3 is TGTGCCAGCAGTGGAGGACAGGGGGTCTCCTATAATTCACCCCTCCACTTT. Encoded protein: CASSGGQGVSYNSPLHF.

The V call is TRBV7-9, the J call TRBJ1-2, with 7 positions matching TRBD1. The CDR3 is 13 residues long. The germline gives CDR1 SEHNR, CDR2 FQNEAQ (reference sequence). With 7 bases clipped from V and 0 bases from J, the junction kept 2 bases outside the gene matches. In nucleotides, the CDR3 is TGTGCCAGCAAGGGGACAGCTAACTATGGCTACACCTTC. As protein: CASKGTANYGYTF.

The chain couples TRBV6-6 to TRBJ1-6; D possibly corresponds to TRBD1 (6 bases). V was pared by 2 bases and J by 7 bases, with 6 bases between. The CDR3 runs 13 residues. CDR1 and CDR2 from the germline V gene are MNHNY and SVGAGI (reference sequence). Written as DNA, the CDR3 is TGTGCCAGCAGTTACGACAGGAATTCACCCCTCCACTTT. Translating it yields CASSYDRNSPLHF.

The chain recombines TRBV9 with TRBJ2-7, with 8 bases identical to TRBD1. The germline gives CDR1 SGDLS, CDR2 YYNGEE. Germline trimming cut 0 bases from V and 6 bases from J; bases unmatched to any gene: 11. CDR3 length equals 16 residues. The CDR3 nucleotides are TGTGCCAGCAGCGTAGGTTCCGGACAGGGTACCTCCGAGCAGTACTTC. This translates into CASSVGSGQGTSEQYF.

The chain employs TRBV5-5 and TRBJ1-2; D call uncertain. The CDR3 has 13 amino acids. Trimming left V 1 base short and J 8 bases short, with 12 bases between. Germline V gives CDR1 SGHKS, CDR2 YYEKEE (reference sequence). The CDR3 DNA reads as TGTGCCAGCAGCTTGCTTGGGCTTTCGGGCTACACCTTC. It translates to CASSLLGLSGYTF.

The genes are TRBV18 and TRBJ1-1, with D perhaps matching TRBD1 (5 bases). Germline CDR1 KGHSH, CDR2 LQKENI. The CDR3 contains 15 residues. V lost 6 bases to trimming and J lost 7 bases, with 21 bases between them. CDR3 coding DNA: TGTGCCAGCTCTCCGACAGCCCAGTTTTATGGTGAAGCTTTCTTT. Encoded protein: CASSPTAQFYGEAFF.

The chain uses TRBV7-8 and TRBJ2-7; 7 nucleotides match TRBD1. The CDR3 runs 14 residues. With 5 bases clipped from V and 2 bases from J, the junction kept 6 bases outside the gene matches. The germline gives CDR1 SGHVS, CDR2 FQNEAQ. CDR3 residues: CASSALQGAYEQYF. In DNA form, the CDR3 reads TGTGCCAGCAGCGCCCTTCAGGGGGCCTACGAGCAGTACTTC.

The rearrangement links TRBV10-3 to TRBJ1-6; TRBD1 is a possible D gene (6 bases). This CDR3 spans 14 amino acids. Germline lookup yields CDR1 ENHRY and CDR2 SYGVKD. The V gene lost 4 bases and the J gene lost 7 bases, with 11 bases spanning the gap. CDR3 in DNA: TGTGCCATCAGTGCCCGGACAGACAATTCACCCCTCCACTTT. Its protein is CAISARTDNSPLHF.

This chain connects TRBV4-2 to TRBJ2-2, with 8 bases aligning to TRBD1. Germline assignment: CDR1 LGHNA and CDR2 YNFKEQ. J lost 1 base, V lost 0 bases, and 1 base had no gene match. The CDR3 is 16 residues long. DNA of the CDR3: TGTGCCAGCAGCCAAGATACAGGGGGGAACACCGGGGAGCTGTTTTTT. Translated: CASSQDTGGNTGELFF.

The chain couples TRBV5-4 to TRBJ1-1; D ambiguous. Germline lookup yields CDR1 SGHNT and CDR2 YYREEE (reference sequence). The CDR3 sequence is 15 residues long. Trimming removed 0 bases from V and 0 bases from J, with 9 bases in between. The chain's CDR3 is CASSLDVAVNTEAFF. CDR3 sequence (DNA): TGTGCCAGCAGCTTGGATGTGGCAGTGAACACTGAAGCTTTCTTT. The complete variable domain, with remaining parts taken from reference TRBV5-4 and TRBJ1-1, reads ETGVTQSPTHLIKTRGQQVTLRCSSQSGHNTVSWYQQALGQGPQFIFQYYREEENGRGNFPPRFSGLQFPNYSSELNVNALELDDSALYLCASSLDVAVNTEAFFGQGTRLTVV.

Concerning this clone: The junction departs from germline at one end; a sequencing error may be responsible. The rearrangement uses TRBV7-8 and TRBJ1-1; 7 positions agree with TRBD1. CDR3 length: 14 residues. Germline V gene data show CDR1 as SGHVS and CDR2 as FQNEAQ. CDR3 DNA sequence: TGTGCCAGCAGCCCAGACAGGGCGAACACTGAAGATTTCTTT. Protein product: CASSPDRANTEDFF.

This chain uses TRBV5-6 with TRBJ2-7; 10 nucleotides align to TRBD1. This CDR3 has 19 amino acids. J gave up 4 bases and V 0 bases, and 16 bases lay outside the gene matches. Germline loops: CDR1 SGHDT, CDR2 YYEEEE. The CDR3 loop is CASSLVRTGGIGPLYEQYF. In DNA form, the CDR3 reads TGTGCCAGCAGCTTGGTCAGGACAGGGGGGATCGGACCCCTTTACGAGCAGTACTTC.

The V and J genes are TRBV10-1 and TRBJ2-1; 7 bases are shared with TRBD2. The CDR3 is 16 amino acids. The V segment lost 6 bases and the J segment 4 bases; nucleotides outside the gene matches: 12. Germline V gene data show CDR1 as WNHNN and CDR2 as SYGVQD (reference sequence). The CDR3 coding sequence is TGCGCCAGCAGCTTGGGGGGGGGAGGAGGGTACAATGAGCAGTTCTTC. Translated: CASSLGGGGGYNEQFF.